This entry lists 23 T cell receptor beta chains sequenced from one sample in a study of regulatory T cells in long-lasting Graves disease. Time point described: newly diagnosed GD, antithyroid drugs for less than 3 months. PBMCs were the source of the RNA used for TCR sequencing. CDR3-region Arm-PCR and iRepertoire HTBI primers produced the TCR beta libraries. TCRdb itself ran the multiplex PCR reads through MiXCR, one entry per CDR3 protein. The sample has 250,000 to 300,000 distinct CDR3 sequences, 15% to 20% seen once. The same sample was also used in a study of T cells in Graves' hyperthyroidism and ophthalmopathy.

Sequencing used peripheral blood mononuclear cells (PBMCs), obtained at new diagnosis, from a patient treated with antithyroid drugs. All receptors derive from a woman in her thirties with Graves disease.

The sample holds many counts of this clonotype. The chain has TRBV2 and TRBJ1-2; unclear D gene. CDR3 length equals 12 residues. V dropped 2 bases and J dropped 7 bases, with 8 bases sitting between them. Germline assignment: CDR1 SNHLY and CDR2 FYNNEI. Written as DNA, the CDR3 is TGTGCCAGCAGTGAACCCAATGGTGGCTACACCTTC. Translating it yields CASSEPNGGYTF.

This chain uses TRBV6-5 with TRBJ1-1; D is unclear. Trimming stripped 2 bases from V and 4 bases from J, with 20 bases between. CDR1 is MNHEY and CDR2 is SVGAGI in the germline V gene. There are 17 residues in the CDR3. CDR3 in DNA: TGTGCCAGCAGTTACCGGGGATTCGGAGGGCGGGCCACTGAAGCTTTCTTT. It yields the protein CASSYRGFGGRATEAFF.

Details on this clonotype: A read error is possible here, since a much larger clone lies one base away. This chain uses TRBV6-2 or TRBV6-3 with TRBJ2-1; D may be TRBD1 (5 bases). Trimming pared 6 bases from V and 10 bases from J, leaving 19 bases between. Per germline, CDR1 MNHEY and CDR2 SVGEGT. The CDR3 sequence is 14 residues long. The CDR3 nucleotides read TGTGCCAGCAGACCAGGGATGACCTCCTACGAGCAGTTCTTC. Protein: CASRPGMTSYEQFF.

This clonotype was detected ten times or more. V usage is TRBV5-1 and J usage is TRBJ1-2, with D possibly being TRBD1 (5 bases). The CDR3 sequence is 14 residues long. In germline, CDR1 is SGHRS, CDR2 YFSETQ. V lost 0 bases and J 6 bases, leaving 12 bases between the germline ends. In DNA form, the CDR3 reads TGCGCCAGCAGCTTGGATGCGGGGCAAGATGGCTACACCTTC. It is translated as CASSLDAGQDGYTF.

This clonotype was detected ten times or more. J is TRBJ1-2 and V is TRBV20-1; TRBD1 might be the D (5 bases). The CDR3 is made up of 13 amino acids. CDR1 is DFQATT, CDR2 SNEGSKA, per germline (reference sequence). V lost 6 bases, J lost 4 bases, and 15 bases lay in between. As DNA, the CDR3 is TGCAGTGCGACCAGGGTACTGGGCTATGGCTACACCTTC. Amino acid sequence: CSATRVLGYGYTF.

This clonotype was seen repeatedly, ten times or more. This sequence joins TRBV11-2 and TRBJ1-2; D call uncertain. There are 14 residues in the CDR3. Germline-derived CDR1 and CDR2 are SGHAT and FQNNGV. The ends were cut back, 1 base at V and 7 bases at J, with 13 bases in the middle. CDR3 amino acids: CASSLVQGDLGYTF. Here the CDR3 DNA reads TGTGCCAGCAGCTTAGTCCAAGGAGATCTTGGCTACACCTTC.

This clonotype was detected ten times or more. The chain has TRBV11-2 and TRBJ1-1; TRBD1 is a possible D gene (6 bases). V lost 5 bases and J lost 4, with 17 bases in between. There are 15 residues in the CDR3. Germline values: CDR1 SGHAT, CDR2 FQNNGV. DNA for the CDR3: TGTGCCAGCAGCCTATCGCGGGGGCGGGCCACTGAAGCTTTCTTT. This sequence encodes CASSLSRGRATEAFF. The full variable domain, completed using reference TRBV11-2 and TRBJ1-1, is EAGVAQSPRYKIIEKRQSVAFWCNPISGHATLYWYQQILGQGPKLLIQFQNNGVVDDSQLPKDRFSAERLKGVDSTLKIQPAKLEDSAVYLCASSLSRGRATEAFFGQGTRLTVV.

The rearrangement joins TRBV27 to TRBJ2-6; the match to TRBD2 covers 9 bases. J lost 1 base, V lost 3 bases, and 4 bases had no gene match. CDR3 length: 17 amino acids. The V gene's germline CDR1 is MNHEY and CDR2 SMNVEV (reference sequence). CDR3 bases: TGTGCCAGCAGTTTCAGGCTAGCGGGATCTGGGGCCAACGTCCTGACTTTC. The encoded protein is CASSFRLAGSGANVLTF.

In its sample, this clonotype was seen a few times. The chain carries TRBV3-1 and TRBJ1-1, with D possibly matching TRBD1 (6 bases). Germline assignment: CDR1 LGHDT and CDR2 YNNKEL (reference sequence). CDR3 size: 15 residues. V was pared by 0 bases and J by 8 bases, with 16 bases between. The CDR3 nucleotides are TGTGCCAGCAGCCAAGATCCAGGGGCCCTGGGGGAAGCTTTCTTT. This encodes CASSQDPGALGEAFF.

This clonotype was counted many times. Written as DNA, the CDR3 is TGTGCCAGCAGCTTTGGGACAGGTTCACCCCTCCACTTT. Translating it yields CASSFGTGSPLHF. V usage is TRBV7-9 and J usage is TRBJ1-6; TRBD1 matches at 8 bases. Trimming removed 3 bases from V and 9 bases from J; junction bases left unmatched: 1. The CDR3 runs to 13 residues. Germline V gene sequence: CDR1 SEHNR, CDR2 FQNEAQ (reference sequence).

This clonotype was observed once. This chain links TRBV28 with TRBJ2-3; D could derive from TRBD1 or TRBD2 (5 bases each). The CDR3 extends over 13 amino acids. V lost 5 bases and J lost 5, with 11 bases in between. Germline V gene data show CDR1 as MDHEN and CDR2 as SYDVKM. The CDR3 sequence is CASSPGRLDTQYF. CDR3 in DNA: TGTGCCAGCAGTCCAGGGAGATTAGATACGCAGTATTTT.

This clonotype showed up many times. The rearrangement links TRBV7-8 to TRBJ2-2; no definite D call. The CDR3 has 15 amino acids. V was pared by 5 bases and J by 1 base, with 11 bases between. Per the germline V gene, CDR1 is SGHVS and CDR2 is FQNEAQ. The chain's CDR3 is CASSVILRNTGELFF. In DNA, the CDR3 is TGTGCCAGCAGCGTAATATTGCGGAACACCGGGGAGCTGTTTTTT.

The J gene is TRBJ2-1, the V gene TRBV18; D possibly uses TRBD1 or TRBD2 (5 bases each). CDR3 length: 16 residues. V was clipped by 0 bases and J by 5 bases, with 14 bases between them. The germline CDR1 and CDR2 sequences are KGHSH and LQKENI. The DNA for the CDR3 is TGTGCCAGCTCACCACCGTCCGGACACGGGGACAATGAGCAGTTCTTC. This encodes CASSPPSGHGDNEQFF.

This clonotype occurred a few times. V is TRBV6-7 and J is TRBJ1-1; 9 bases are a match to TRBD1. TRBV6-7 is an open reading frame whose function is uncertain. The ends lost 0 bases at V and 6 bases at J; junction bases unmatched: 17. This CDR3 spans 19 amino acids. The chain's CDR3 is CASSYSHRGRGWSYAEAFF. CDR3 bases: TGTGCCAGCAGTTACTCCCACAGGGGGCGCGGGTGGTCGTACGCTGAAGCTTTCTTT.

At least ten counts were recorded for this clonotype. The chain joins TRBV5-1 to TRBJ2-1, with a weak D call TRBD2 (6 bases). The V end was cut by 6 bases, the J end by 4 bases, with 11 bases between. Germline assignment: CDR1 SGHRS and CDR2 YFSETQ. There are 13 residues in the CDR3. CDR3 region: CASNPSDYNEQFF. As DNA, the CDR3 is TGCGCCAGCAACCCTAGCGATTACAATGAGCAGTTCTTC.

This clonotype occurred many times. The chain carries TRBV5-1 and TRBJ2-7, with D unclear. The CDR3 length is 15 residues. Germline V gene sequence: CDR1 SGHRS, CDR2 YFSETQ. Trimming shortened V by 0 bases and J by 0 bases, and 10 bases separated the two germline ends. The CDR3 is CASSLEGPSSYEQYF. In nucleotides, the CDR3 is TGCGCCAGCAGCTTGGAAGGGCCTTCCTCCTACGAGCAGTACTTC.

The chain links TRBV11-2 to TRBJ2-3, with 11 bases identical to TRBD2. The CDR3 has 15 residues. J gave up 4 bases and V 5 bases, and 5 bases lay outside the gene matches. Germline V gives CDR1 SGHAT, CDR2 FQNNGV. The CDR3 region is CASSPLAGAADTQYF. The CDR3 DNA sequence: TGTGCCAGCAGCCCACTAGCGGGGGCGGCAGATACGCAGTATTTT.

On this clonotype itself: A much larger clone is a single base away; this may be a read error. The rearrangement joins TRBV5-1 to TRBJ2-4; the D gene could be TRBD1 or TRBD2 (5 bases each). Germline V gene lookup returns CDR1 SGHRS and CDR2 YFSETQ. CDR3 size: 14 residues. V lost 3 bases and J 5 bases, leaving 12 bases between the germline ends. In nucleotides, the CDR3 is TGCGCCAGCAGCTCCGGGGCTGTCGAAAACATTCAGTACTTC. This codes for CASSSGAVENIQYF.

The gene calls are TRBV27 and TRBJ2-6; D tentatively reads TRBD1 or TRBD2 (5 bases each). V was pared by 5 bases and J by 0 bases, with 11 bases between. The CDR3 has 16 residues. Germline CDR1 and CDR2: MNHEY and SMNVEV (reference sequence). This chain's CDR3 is CASSRQRGSGANVLTF. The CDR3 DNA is TGTGCCAGCAGTCGACAGAGGGGCTCTGGGGCCAACGTCCTGACTTTC.

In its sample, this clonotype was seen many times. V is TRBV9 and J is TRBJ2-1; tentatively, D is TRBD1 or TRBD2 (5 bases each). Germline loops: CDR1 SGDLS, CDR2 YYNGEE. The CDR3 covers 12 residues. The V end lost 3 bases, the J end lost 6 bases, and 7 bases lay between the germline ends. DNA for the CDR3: TGTGCCAGCAGCGGGGGGTCCAATGAGCAGTTCTTC. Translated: CASSGGSNEQFF.

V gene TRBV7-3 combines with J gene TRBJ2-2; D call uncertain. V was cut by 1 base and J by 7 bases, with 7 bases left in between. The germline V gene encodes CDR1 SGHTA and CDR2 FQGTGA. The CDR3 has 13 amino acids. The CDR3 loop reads CASSLNYDGELFF. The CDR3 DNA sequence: TGTGCCAGCAGCTTAAACTACGACGGGGAGCTGTTTTTT.

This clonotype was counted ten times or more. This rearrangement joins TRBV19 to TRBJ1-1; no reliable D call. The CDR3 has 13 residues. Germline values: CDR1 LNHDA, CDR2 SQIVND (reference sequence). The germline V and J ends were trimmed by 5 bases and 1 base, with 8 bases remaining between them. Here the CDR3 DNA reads TGTGCCAGTAGTGCCTCCAGGAACACTGAAGCTTTCTTT. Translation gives CASSASRNTEAFF.

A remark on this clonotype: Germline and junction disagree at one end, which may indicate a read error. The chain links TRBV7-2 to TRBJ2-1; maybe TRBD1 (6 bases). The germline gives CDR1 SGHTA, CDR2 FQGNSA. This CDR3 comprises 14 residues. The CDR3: CASSFDQGYNGQFF. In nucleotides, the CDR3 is TGTGCCAGCAGCTTCGACCAGGGGTACAATGGGCAGTTCTTC.